This T cell receptor beta chain was profiled in a study of blood T cell repertoires in COVID-19. Looking at the study overall: Acute-phase and convalescent COVID-19 samples originated in the United States, Italy and Spain. Sources were T cells, B-cell-depleted T cells, or PBMCs; the material itself was cDNA or gDNA.

In the source study's methods: Estimated nucleated cell counts came from reference gene primer amplification. The repertoire was sequenced with immunoSEQ multiplex PCR; TCRdb's copy has only in-frame clones and lacks some. The D gene and trimming were derived from the DNA, and the V and J assignments and clone size from that table. The data hold approximately 75,000 clones, with 82% observed a single time. CDR3 length equals 18 residues. Per germline, CDR1 WSHSY and CDR2 SAAADI. Trimming took 4 bases from V and 3 from J, leaving 24 bases between them. The J gene is TRBJ1-1, the V gene TRBV10-2, with D possibly matching TRBD1 (5 bases). Specimen: peripheral blood. This sequence was found in an elderly woman with acute or convalescent COVID-19. The CDR3 sequence is CASSGRGKAGGTHTEAFF. The CDR3 DNA sequence: TGCGCCAGCAGTGGACGAGGAAAGGCAGGCGGGACCCACACTGAAGCTTTCTTT.